This T cell receptor beta chain was captured by sequencing in a study of CD8+ T cells in alopecia areata. For this clone: Its antigen is still unknown.

After isolation, RNA underwent reverse transcription to generate cDNA as the sequencing template. Clones were sequenced by immunoSEQ multiplex PCR, and TCRdb holds only the in-frame ones, with some missing. The data contain 80,000 to 100,000 clones, roughly two fifths of them seen just once; the ten biggest clones take up 1% to 1.5%. Study-level findings and limits: Higher clonality than in normal scalp was seen in lesional scalp, especially alopecia totalis/universalis.

The clonotype originates from a human donor with alopecia areata. The sequenced sample consisted of CD4+ T cells sorted from blood.

The CDR3: CASSVEPGLATDTQYF. The CDR3 region has the DNA TGTGCCAGCAGCGTAGAACCGGGACTAGCGACAGATACGCAGTATTTT. The V gene is TRBV9, the J gene TRBJ2-3; the match to TRBD2 covers 10 bases. The CDR3 length is 16 residues. V was pared by 0 bases and J by 3 bases, with 4 bases of the junction left unmatched. Germline CDR1 reads SGDLS; CDR2 reads YYNGEE.